This T cell receptor (beta chain) was retrieved from a study of blood T cells in healthy people across ages. The second PCR ran about 6 to 11 cycles with a sample-barcoded 5' primer and J-beta primers. Every cDNA molecule bore a tag from a template-switch adaptor containing 12 random nucleotides. TCRdb used MiXCR to reprocess the 5' RACE reads, holding one entry per CDR3 protein. The sample holds about 680,000 distinct CDR3 sequences, around 45% seen once. Study-level points and caveats: The recorded TCR beta diversity per million T cells decreased in a roughly linear manner with age. Naive and antigen-experienced cells could not be conclusively compared, given unsorted PBMCs. Percentage of naive T cells showed a strong correlation with TCR beta diversity.

This CDR3 is built from 15 residues. In germline, CDR1 is SGHTA, CDR2 FQGNSA. The ends were cut back, 5 bases at V and 4 bases at J, with 16 bases in the middle. In regard to this clonotype: Its antigen is not known.

The J gene is TRBJ2-3, the V gene TRBV7-2; D is perhaps TRBD1 (6 bases). The TCR comes from a woman in her fifties or sixties in good health. Sequenced material: blood. The CDR3 sequence: CASSIRQVGADTQYF. As DNA, the CDR3 is TGTGCCAGCAGCATACGACAGGTCGGGGCAGATACGCAGTATTTT.